This T cell receptor (beta chain) was observed in a study of shared clonotypes between healthy human individuals. Of note for this clone: As yet, its antigen is unknown.

The study's findings and limits: Unshared clonotypes carried lower generation probabilities than those common to all four donors. Sorted-subset sequencing, rarefaction showed, was incomplete despite large depth.

At the deep level, the assay was run. Using about 220 ng DNA, 32,000 or so T cell genomes, the sorted-subset replicate PCRs were run. Some clones are missing from TCRdb's copy, which holds only in-frame ones; the method was immunoSEQ multiplex PCR. The table records some 2 million clones, about 95% of them present only once. Input material: naive CD4+ T cells sorted from blood. The subset denotes: CD45RA+ positively selected. This TCR was recovered from a man aged 18 to 29 in good health.

The CDR3 spells CASSPDRLTTYEQYF. CDR3 coding DNA: TGTGCCAGCAGCCCGGACAGGCTTACTACCTACGAGCAGTACTTC. The V gene is TRBV7-2, the J gene TRBJ2-7; 7 nucleotides agree with TRBD1. The CDR3 length is 15 residues. Germline CDR1 SGHTA, CDR2 FQGNSA. Trimming took 5 bases from V and 2 from J; bases not matched to a gene: 9.